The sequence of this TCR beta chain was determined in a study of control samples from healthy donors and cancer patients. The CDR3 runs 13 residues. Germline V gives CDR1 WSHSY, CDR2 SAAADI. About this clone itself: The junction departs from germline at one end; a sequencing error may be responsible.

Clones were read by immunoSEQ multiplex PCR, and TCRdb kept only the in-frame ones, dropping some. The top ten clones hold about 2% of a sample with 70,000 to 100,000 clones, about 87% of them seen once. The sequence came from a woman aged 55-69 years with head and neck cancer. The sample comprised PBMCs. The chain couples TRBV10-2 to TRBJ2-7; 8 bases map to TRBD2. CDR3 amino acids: CASNLAGNYEQCF. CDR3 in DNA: TGCGCCAGCAATCTAGCGGGTAACTACGAGCAGTGCTTC.